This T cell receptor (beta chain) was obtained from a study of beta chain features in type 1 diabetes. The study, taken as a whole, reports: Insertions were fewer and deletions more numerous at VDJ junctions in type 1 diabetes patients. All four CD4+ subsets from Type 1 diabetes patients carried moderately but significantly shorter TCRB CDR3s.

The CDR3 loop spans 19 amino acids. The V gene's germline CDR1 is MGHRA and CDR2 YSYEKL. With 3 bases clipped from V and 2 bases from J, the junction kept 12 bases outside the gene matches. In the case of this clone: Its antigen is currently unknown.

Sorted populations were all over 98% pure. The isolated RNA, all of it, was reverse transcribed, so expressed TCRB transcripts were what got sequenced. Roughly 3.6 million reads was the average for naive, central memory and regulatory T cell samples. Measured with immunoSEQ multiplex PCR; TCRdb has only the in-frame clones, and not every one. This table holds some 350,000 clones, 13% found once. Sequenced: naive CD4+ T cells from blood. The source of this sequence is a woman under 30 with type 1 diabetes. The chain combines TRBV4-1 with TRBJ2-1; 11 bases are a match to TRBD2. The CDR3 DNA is TGCGCCAGCAGCCATCACCCGCTCCTACTAGCGGGAGCCTACAATGAGCAGTTCTTC. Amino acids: CASSHHPLLLAGAYNEQFF.